This T cell receptor beta chain is drawn from a study of shared clonotypes between healthy human individuals. The V gene end was trimmed by 3 bases and the J gene end by 6 bases; junction bases not matched to a gene: 8. CDR3 size: 16 residues. The germline CDR1 and CDR2 sequences are WSHSY and SAAADI. A note on this clone: What it binds is unknown.

An even split of each subset's genomic DNA across several immunoSEQ plates was performed. Sequencing used immunoSEQ multiplex PCR; TCRdb keeps in-frame clones, though not all of them. The sample has about 2 million clones, less than 95% seen once. CD8 cells regarded as naive lacked CD45RO, were positively chosen for CCR7, and omitted terminally differentiated effector memory CD45RA+ cells. Whole-study findings and limits: The researchers took only blood, and tissue repertoires probably look different.

The receptor was derived from a man younger than 35 in good health. Material: naive CD8+ T cells sorted from blood. The rearrangement links TRBV10-2 to TRBJ1-5, with 10 bases fitting TRBD1. The CDR3 region is CASSDPGTGVAQPQHF. As DNA, the CDR3 is TGCGCCAGCAGTGACCCCGGGACAGGGGTGGCTCAGCCCCAGCATTTT.